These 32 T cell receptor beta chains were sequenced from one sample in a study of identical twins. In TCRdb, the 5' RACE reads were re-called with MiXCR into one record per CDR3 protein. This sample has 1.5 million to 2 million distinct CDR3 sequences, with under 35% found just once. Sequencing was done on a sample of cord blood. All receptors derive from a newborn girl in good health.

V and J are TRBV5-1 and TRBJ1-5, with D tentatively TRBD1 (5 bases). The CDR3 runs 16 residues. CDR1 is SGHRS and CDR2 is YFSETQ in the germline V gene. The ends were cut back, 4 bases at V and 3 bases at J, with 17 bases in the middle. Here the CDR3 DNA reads TGCGCCAGCAGCCCCTCCAGTAGACAGCCCAATCAGCCCCAGCATTTT. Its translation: CASSPSSRQPNQPQHF.

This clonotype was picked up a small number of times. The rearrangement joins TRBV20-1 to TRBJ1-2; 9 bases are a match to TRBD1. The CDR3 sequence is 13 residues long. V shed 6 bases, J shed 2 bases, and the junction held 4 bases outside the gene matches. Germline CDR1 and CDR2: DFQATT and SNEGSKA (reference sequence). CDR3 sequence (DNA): TGCAGTGCCCACGGACAGGGGAACTATGGCTACACCTTC. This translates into CSAHGQGNYGYTF.

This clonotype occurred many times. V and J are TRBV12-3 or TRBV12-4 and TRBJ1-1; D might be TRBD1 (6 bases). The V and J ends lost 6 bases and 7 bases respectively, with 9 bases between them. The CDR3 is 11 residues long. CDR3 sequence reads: CASSLQGEAFF. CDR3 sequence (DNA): TGTGCCAGCAGCCTACAGGGTGAAGCTTTCTTT.

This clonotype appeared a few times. The CDR3 bases are TGTGCCAGCAGCTTAGTCGAGGGCAAATATGGCTACACCTTC. Translated: CASSLVEGKYGYTF. This chain links TRBV7-9 with TRBJ1-2, with unresolved D. V was shortened by 1 base and J by 5 bases, with 11 bases between the two germline ends. This CDR3 has 14 amino acids. CDR1 SEHNR and CDR2 FQNEAQ come from the germline V gene (reference sequence).

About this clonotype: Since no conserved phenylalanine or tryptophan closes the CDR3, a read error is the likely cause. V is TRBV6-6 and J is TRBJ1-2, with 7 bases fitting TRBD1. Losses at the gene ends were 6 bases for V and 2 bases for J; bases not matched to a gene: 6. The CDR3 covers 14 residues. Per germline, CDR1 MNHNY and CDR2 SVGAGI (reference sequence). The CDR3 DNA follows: TGTGCCAGCAGACCAACGACAGGGAACTATGGCTACACCTTA. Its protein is CASRPTTGNYGYTL.

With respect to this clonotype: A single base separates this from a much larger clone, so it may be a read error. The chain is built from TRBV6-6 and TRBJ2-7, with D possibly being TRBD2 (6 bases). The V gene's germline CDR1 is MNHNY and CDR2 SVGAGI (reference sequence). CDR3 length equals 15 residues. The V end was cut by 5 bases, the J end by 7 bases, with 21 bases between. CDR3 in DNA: TGTGCCAGCAGTCGCCGGGACTCCCTCTACAATGAGCAGTACTTC. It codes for CASSRRDSLYNEQYF.

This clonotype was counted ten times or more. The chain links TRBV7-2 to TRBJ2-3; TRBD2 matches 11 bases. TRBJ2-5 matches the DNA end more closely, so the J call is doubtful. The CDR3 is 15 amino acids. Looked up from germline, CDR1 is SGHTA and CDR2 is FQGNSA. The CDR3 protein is CASSLGLAGGGTQYF. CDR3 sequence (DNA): TGTGCCAGCAGCTTAGGTCTAGCGGGGGGAGGGACCCAGTACTTC.

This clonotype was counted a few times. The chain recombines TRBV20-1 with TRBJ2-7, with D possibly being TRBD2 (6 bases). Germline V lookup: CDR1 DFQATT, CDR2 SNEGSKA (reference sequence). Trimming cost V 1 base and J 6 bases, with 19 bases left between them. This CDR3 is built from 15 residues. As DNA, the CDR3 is TGCAGTGCTAGAGCTAGAGGAGGGGTTGAAAGCGAGCAGTACTTC. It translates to CSARARGGVESEQYF.

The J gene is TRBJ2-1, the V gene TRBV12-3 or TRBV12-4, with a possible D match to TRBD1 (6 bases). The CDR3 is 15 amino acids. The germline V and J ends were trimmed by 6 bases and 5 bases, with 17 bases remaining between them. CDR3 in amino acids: CASSEGDGWNNEQFF. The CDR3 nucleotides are TGTGCCAGCAGCGAGGGGGATGGATGGAACAATGAGCAGTTCTTC.

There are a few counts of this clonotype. The CDR3 loop reads CSVAMDRVIGRPANEKLFF. CDR3 coding DNA: TGCAGCGTTGCAATGGACAGGGTGATCGGCCGTCCGGCTAATGAAAAACTGTTTTTT. The chain has TRBV29-1 and TRBJ1-4, with 8 nucleotides matching TRBD1. Germline V gene sequence: CDR1 SQVTM, CDR2 ANQGSEA. Losses at the gene ends were 4 bases for V and 3 bases for J; bases not matched to a gene: 19. This CDR3 has 19 amino acids.

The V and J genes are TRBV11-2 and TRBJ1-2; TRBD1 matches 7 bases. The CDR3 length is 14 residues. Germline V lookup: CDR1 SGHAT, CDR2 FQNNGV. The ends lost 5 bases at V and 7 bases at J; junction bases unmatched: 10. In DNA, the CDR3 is TGTGCCAGCAGCCTCCGACAGGGCCAGGGTGGCTACACCTTC. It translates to CASSLRQGQGGYTF.

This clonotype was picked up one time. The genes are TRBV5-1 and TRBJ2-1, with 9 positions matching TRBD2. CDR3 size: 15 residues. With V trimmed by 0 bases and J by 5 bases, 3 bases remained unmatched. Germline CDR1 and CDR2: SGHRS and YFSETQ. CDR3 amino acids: CASSLVSSGDNEQFF. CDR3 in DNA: TGCGCCAGCAGCTTGGTGTCTAGCGGGGACAATGAGCAGTTCTTC. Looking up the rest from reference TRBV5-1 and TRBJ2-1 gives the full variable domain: KAGVTQTPRYLIKTRGQQVTLSCSPISGHRSVSWYQQTPGQGLQFLFEYFSETQRNKGNFPGRFSGRQFSNSRSEMNVSTLELGDSALYLCASSLVSSGDNEQFFGPGTRLTVL.

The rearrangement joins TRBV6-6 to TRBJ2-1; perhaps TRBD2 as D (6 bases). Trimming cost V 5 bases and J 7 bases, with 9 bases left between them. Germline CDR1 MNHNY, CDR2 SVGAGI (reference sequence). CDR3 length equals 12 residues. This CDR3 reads CASSRAGNEQFF. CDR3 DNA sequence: TGTGCCAGCAGTCGGGCGGGGAATGAGCAGTTCTTC.

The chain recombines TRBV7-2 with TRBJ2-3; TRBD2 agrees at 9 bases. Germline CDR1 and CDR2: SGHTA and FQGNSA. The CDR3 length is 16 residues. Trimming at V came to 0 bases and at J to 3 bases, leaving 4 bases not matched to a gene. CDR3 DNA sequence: TGTGCCAGCAGCTTAGCCGGGACTAGCCAAACAGATACGCAGTATTTT. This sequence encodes CASSLAGTSQTDTQYF.

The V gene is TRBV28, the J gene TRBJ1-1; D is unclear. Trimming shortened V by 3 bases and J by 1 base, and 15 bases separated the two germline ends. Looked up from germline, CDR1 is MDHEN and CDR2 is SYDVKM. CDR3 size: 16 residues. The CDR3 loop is CASSFRSWFRNTEAFF. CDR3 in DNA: TGTGCCAGCAGTTTCCGTAGTTGGTTTCGGAACACTGAAGCTTTCTTT.

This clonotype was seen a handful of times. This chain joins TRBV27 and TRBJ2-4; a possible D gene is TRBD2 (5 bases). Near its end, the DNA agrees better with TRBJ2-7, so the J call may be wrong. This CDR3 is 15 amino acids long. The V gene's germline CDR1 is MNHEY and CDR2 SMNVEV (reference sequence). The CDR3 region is CASSSTRGSSYEQYF. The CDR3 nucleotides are TGTGCCAGCAGTTCCACTCGCGGGTCGAGCTACGAGCAGTACTTC.

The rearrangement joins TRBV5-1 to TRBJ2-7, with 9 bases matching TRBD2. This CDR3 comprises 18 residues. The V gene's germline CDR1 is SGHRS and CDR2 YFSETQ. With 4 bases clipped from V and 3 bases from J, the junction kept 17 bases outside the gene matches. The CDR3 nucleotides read TGCGCCAGCAGCCCACTCCCTCTTAGCGGGAGAAGGGACTACGAGCAGTACTTC. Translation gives CASSPLPLSGRRDYEQYF.

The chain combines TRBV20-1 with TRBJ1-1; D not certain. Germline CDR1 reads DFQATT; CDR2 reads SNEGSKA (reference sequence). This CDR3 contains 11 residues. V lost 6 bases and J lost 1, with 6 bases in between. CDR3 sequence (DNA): TGCAGTGCAAATTCGAACACTGAAGCTTTCTTT. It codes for CSANSNTEAFF.

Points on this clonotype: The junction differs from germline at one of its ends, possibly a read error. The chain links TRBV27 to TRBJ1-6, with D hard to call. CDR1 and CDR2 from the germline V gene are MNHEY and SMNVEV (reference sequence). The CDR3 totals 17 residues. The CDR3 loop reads CASSFYGSIAWGSALHF. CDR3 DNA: TGTGCCAGCAGTTTCTATGGATCCATCGCCTGGGGTTCAGCCCTCCACTTT.

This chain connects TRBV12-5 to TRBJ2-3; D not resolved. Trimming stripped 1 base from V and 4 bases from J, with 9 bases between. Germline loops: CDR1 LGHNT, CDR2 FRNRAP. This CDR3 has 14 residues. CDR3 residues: CASGLGGSADTQYF. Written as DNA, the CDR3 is TGTGCTAGTGGTTTGGGAGGATCAGCAGATACGCAGTATTTT.

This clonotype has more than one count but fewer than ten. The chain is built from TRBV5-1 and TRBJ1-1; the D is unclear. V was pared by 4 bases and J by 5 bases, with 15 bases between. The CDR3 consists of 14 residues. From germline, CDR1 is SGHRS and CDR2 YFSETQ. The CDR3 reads CASSPSIGDTEAFF. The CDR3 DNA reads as TGCGCCAGCAGCCCCTCAATCGGGGATACTGAAGCTTTCTTT.

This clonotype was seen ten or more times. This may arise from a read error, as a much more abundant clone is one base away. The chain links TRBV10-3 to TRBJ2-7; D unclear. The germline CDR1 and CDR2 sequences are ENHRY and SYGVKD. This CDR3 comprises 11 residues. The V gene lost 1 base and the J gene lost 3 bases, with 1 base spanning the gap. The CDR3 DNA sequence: TGTGCCATCAGTGAGTTCTACGAGCAGTACTTC. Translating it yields CAISEFYEQYF.

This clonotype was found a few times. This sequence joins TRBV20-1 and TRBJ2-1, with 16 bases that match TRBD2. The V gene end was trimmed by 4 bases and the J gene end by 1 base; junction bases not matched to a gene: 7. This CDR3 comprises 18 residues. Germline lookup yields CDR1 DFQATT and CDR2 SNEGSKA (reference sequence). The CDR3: CSAITGLAGGPSYNEQFF. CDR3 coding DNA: TGCAGTGCTATAACGGGACTAGCGGGAGGGCCTTCCTACAATGAGCAGTTCTTC.

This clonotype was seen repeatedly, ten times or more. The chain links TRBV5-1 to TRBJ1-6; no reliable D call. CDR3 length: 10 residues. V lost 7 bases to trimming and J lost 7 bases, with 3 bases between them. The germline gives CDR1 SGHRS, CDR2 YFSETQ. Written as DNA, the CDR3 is TGCGCCAGCGGCAATTCACCCCTCCACTTT. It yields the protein CASGNSPLHF.

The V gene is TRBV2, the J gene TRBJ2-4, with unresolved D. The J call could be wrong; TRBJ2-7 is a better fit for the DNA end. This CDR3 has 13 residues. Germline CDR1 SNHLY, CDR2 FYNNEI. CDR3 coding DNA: TGTGCCAGCAGTGCAGGCGCGAACTACGAGCAGTACTTC. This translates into CASSAGANYEQYF.

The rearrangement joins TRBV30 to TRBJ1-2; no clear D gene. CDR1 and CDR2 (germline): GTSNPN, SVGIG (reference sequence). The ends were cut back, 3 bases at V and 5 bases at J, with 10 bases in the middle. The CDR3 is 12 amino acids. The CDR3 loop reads CAWSIGKYGYTF. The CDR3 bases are TGTGCCTGGAGCATAGGGAAGTATGGCTACACCTTC.

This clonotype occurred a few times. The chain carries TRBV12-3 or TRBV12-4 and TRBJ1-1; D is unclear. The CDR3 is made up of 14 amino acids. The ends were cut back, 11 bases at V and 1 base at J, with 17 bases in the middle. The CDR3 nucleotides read TGTGCCTCTCGGCTGTCTCGGGGGAACACTGAAGCTTTCTTT. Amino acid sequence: CASRLSRGNTEAFF.

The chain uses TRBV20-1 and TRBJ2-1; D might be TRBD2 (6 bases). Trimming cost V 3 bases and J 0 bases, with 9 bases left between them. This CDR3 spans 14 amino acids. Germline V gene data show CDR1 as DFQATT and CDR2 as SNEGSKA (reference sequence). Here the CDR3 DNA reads TGCAGTGCTAGTTTGGGGGGCTCCTACAATGAGCAGTTCTTC. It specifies CSASLGGSYNEQFF.

CDR3 sequence: CASSEAGSGLITDTQYF. The CDR3 DNA reads as TGTGCCAGCAGTGAAGCTGGTTCGGGGCTGATCACAGATACGCAGTATTTT. The chain uses TRBV6-1 and TRBJ2-3; TRBD1 or TRBD2 may be the D gene (5 bases each). Germline values: CDR1 MNHNS, CDR2 SASEGT. There are 17 residues in the CDR3. Trimming took 0 bases from V and 2 from J, leaving 15 bases between them.

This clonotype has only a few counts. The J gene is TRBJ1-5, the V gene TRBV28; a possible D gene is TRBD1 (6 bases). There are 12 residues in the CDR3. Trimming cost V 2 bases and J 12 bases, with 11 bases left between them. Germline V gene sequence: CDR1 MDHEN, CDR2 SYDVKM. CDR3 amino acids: CASSLPKGVQHF. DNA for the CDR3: TGTGCCAGCAGTTTACCGAAGGGGGTCCAGCATTTT.

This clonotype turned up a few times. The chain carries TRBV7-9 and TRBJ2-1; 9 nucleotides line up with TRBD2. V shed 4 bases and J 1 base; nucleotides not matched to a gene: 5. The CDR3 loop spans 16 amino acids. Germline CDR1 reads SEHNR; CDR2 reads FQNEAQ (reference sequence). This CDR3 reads CASSSYSGRSYNEQFF. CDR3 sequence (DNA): TGTGCCAGCAGCTCCTACAGCGGGAGGTCCTACAATGAGCAGTTCTTC.

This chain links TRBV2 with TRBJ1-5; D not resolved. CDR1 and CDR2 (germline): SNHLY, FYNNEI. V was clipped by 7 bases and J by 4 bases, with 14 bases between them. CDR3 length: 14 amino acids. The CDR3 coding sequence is TGTGCCAGCAAAATAATGGGAGGAAATCAGCCCCAGCATTTT. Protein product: CASKIMGGNQPQHF.